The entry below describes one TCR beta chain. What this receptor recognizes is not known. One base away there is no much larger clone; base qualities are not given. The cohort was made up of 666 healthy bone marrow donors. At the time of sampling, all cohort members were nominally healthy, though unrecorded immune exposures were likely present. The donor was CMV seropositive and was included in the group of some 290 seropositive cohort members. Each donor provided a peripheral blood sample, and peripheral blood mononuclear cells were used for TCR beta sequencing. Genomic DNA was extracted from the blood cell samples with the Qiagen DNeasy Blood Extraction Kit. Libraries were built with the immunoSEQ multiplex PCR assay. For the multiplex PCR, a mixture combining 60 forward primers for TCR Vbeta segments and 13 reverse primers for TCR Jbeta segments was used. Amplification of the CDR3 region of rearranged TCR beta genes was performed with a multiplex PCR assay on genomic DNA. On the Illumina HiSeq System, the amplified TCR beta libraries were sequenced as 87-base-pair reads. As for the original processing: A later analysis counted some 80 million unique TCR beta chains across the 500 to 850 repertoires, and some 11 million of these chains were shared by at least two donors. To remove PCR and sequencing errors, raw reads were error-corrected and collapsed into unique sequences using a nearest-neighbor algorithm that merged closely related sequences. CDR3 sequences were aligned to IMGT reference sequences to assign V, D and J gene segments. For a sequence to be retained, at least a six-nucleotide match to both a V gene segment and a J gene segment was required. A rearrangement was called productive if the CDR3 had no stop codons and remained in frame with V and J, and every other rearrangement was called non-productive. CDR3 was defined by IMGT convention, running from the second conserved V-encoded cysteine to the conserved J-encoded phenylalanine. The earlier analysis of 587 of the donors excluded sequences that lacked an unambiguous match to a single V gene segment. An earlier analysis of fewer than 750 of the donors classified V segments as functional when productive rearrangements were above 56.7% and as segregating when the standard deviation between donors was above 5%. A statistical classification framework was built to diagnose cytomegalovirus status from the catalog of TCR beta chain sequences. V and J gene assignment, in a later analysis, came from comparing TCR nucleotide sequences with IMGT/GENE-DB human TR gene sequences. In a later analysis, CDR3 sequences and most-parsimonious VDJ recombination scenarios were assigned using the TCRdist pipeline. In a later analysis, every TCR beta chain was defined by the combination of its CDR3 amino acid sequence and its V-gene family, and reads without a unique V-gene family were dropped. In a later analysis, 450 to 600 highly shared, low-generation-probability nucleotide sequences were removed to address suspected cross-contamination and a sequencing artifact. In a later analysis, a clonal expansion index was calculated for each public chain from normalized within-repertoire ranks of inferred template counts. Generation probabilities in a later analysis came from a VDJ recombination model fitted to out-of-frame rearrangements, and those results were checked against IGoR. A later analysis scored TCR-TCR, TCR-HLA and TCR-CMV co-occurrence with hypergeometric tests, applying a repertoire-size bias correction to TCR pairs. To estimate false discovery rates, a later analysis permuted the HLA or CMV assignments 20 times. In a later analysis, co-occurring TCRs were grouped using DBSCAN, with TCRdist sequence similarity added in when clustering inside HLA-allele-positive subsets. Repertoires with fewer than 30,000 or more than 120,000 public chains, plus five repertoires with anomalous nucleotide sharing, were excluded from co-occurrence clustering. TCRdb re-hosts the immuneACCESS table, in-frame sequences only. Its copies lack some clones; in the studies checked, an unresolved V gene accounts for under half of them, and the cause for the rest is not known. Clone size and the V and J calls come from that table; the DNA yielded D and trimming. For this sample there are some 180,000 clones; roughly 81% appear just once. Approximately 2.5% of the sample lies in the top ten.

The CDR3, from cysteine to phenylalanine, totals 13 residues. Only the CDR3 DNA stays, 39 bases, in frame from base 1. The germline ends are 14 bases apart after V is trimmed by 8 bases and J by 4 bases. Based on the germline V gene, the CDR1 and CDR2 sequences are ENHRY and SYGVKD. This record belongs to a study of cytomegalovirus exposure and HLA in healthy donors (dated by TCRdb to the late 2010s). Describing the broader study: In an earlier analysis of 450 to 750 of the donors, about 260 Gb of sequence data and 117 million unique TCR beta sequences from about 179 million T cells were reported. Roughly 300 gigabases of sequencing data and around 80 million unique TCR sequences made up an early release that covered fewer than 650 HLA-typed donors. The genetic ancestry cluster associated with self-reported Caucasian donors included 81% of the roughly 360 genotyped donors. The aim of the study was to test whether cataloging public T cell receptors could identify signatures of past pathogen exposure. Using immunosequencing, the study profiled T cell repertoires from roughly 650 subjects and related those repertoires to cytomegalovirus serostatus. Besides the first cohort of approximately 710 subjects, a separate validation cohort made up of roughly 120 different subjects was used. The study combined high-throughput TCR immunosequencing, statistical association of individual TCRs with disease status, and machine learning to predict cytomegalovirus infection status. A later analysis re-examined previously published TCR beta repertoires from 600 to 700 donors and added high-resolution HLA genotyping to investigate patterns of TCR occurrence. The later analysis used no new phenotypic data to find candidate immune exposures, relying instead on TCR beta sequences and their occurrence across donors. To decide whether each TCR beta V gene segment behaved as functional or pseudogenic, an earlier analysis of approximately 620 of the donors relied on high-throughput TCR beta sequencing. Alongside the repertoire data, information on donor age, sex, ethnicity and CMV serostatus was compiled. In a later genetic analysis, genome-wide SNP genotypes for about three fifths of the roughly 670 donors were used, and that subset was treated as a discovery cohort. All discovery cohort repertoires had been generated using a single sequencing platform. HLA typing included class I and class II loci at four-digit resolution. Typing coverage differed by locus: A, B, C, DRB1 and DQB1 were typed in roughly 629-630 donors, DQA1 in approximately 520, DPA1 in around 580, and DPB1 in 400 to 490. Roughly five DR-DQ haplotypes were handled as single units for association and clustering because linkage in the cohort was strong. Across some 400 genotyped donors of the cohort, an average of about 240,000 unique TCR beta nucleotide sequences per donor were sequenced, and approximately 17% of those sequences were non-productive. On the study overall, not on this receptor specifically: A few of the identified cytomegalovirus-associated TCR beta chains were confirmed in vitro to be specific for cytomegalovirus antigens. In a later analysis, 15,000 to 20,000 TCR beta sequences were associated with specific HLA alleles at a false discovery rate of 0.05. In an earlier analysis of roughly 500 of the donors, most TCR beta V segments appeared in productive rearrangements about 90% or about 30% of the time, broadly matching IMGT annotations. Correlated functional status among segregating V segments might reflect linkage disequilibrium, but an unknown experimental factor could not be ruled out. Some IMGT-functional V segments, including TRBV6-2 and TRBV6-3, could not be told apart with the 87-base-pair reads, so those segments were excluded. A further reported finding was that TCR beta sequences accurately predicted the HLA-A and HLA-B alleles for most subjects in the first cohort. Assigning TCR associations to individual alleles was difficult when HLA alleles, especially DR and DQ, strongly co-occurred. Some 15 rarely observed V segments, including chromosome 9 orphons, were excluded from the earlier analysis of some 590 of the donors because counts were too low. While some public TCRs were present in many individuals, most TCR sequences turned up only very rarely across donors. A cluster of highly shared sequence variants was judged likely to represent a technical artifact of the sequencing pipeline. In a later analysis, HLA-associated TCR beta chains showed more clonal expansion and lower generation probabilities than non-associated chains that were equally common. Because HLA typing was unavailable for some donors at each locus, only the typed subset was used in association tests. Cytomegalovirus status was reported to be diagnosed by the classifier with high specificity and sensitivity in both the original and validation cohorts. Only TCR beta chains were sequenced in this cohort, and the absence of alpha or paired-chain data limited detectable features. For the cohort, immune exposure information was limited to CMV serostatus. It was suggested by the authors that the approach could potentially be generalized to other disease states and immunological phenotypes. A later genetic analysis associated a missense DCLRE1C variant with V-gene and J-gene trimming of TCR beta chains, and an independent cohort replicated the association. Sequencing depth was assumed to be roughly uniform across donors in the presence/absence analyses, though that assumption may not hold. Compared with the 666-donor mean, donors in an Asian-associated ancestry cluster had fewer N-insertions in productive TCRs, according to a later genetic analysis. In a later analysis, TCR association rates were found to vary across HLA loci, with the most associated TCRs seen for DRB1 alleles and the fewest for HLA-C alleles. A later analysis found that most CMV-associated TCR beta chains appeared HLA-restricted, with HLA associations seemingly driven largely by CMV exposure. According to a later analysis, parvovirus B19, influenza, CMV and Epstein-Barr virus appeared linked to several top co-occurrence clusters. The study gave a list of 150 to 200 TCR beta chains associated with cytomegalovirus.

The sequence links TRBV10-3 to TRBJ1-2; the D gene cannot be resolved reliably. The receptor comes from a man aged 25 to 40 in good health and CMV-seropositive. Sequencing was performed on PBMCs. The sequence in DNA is TGTGCCATCCGTAGGAGCAGACTCTATGGCTACACCTTC. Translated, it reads CAIRRSRLYGYTF.